The T cell receptor beta chain under discussion was sequenced for a study of T cell responses to AZD1222 COVID-19 vaccine. Broader study findings: In all cases, repertoires were sampled only after the peak T cell response. Donors were largely white British and mainly female; clonal diversity was possibly underestimated. Vaccine-associated CD4 TCRs spanned spike, dominant at 160-218 and 743-854.

The CDR3 runs to 14 residues. With 7 bases removed from V and 8 bases from J, the gap between germline ends came to 17 bases. Germline V lookup: CDR1 SGHAT, CDR2 FQNNGV. Some clones are missing from TCRdb's copy, which holds only in-frame ones; the method was immunoSEQ multiplex PCR. The table has 200,000 or so clones, about 90% seen once; the top ten hold about 3%. As concerns this clone: Antigen specificity is unknown.

Material: peripheral blood, obtained on day 0 of MenACWY control vaccination. V usage is TRBV11-2 and J usage is TRBJ1-4, with D perhaps matching TRBD1 (5 bases). The receptor comes from an adult in good health. CDR3 DNA sequence: TGTGCCAGCACCCCGGGGCGACGGAACGAAAAACTGTTTTTT. Protein product: CASTPGRRNEKLFF.